Below, 28 T cell receptor beta chains from the same sample are listed, as sequenced in a study of T cells in Graves' hyperthyroidism and ophthalmopathy. RNA transcripts were the template for amplifying TCR beta CDR3 regions. RT-PCR in the first round (using the HTBI primer set) targeted the TCR CDR3. MiXCR, applied by TCRdb to the multiplex PCR reads, yields one record per CDR3 protein. The table lists 340,000 or so distinct CDR3 sequences, 18% of them singletons. The sequencing input was blood. All receptors come from a woman between 45 and 65 years old with Graves' hyperthyroidism.

This clonotype has only a few counts. The chain links TRBV9 to TRBJ1-1; unclear D gene. Germline CDR1 SGDLS, CDR2 YYNGEE. V lost 4 bases and J lost 7, with 11 bases in between. The CDR3 loop spans 12 amino acids. The CDR3 DNA sequence: TGTGCCAGCAGCCCAAAGGACGATGAAGCTTTCTTT. It yields the protein CASSPKDDEAFF.

This clonotype was seen at least ten times. The chain is built from TRBV7-9 and TRBJ2-1; the D is unclear. The CDR3 loop spans 13 amino acids. Deletions cut 5 bases from V and 7 bases from J, with 12 bases between. Germline values: CDR1 SEHNR, CDR2 FQNEAQ (reference sequence). In DNA, the CDR3 is TGTGCCAGCAGCCGCGGAACACGGAATGAGCAGTTCTTC. Protein: CASSRGTRNEQFF.

The chain couples TRBV7-3 to TRBJ2-3, with 8 positions matching TRBD1. The J segment lost 1 base and the V segment lost 6 bases, leaving 12 bases of the junction unmatched. CDR1 SGHTA and CDR2 FQGTGA come from the germline V gene. This CDR3 has 17 residues. The chain's CDR3 is CASSQPGTGDRTDTQYF. The CDR3, as DNA: TGTGCCAGCAGTCAGCCGGGGACAGGAGATCGCACAGATACGCAGTATTTT.

The chain uses TRBV6-1 and TRBJ2-7; tentative D call: TRBD2 (6 bases). CDR1 is MNHNS, CDR2 SASEGT, per germline. Trimming stripped 2 bases from V and 7 bases from J, with 12 bases between. This CDR3 contains 13 residues. DNA for the CDR3: TGTGCCAGCAGTGAACTGGGAGGAGGTGAGCAGTACTTC. Its translation: CASSELGGGEQYF.

CDR3: CASSTPKGRLAGSDTQYF. Written as DNA, the CDR3 is TGTGCCAGCAGCACACCCAAGGGTAGACTAGCGGGTTCAGATACGCAGTATTTT. V gene TRBV7-9 combines with J gene TRBJ2-3; TRBD2 aligns across 10 bases. Per germline, CDR1 SEHNR and CDR2 FQNEAQ (reference sequence). The CDR3 is 18 amino acids. Trimming removed 5 bases from V and 4 bases from J; junction bases left unmatched: 15.

The table lists this clonotype with many counts. The chain recombines TRBV3-1 with TRBJ1-2, with a weak D call TRBD1 (6 bases). CDR1 and CDR2 from the germline V gene are LGHDT and YNNKEL (reference sequence). The V end was cut by 1 base, the J end by 4 bases, with 13 bases between. This CDR3 comprises 15 residues. CDR3 bases: TGTGCCAGCAGCCAAGCAACAGGGCTCTTCTATGGCTACACCTTC. Translation gives CASSQATGLFYGYTF.

V usage is TRBV29-1 and J usage is TRBJ2-7, with D hard to call. The CDR3 loop spans 12 amino acids. Germline V gene sequence: CDR1 SQVTM, CDR2 ANQGSEA. V was pared by 6 bases and J by 1 base, with 10 bases between. CDR3 loop: CSVVRDSYEQYF. DNA of the CDR3: TGCAGCGTCGTTAGGGATTCCTACGAGCAGTACTTC.

The rearrangement links TRBV29-1 to TRBJ1-2, with unresolved D. The CDR3 contains 15 residues. V was shortened by 3 bases and J by 3 bases, with 17 bases between the two germline ends. Germline V gene sequence: CDR1 SQVTM, CDR2 ANQGSEA. CDR3 DNA sequence: TGCAGCGTTGACTTAGGAGGGCGGGCCGACTATGGCTACACCTTC. Translating it yields CSVDLGGRADYGYTF.

Ten or more counts support this clonotype. This rearrangement joins TRBV19 to TRBJ2-3; TRBD2 aligns across 10 bases. The CDR3 extends over 16 amino acids. J gave up 4 bases and V 3 bases, and 7 bases lay outside the gene matches. Germline assignment: CDR1 LNHDA and CDR2 SQIVND (reference sequence). DNA for the CDR3: TGTGCCAGTAGTATGATTTCTAGCGGGAGCTCAGATACGCAGTATTTT. This sequence encodes CASSMISSGSSDTQYF.

This clonotype was observed at least ten times. This chain links TRBV30 with TRBJ2-3; D not resolved. CDR1 and CDR2 from the germline V gene are GTSNPN and SVGIG (reference sequence). The CDR3 is 13 amino acids. V lost 5 bases and J 1 base, leaving 10 bases between the germline ends. The CDR3 here is CAWSSAGTDTQYF. CDR3 nucleotide sequence: TGTGCCTGGTCGAGCGCTGGCACAGATACGCAGTATTTT.

This clonotype came up many times. This sequence joins TRBV30 and TRBJ1-5; D possibly corresponds to TRBD1 (6 bases). Germline V CDR1 and CDR2: GTSNPN, SVGIG (reference sequence). Trimming took off 4 bases at V and 3 bases at J, with 16 bases between the two ends. The CDR3 consists of 15 residues. The chain's CDR3 is CAWTPPDSVNQPQHF. In DNA, the CDR3 is TGTGCCTGGACTCCCCCGGACAGTGTCAATCAGCCCCAGCATTTT.

The chain combines TRBV20-1 with TRBJ2-1; TRBD1 agrees at 8 bases. The V segment lost 6 bases and the J segment 11 bases; nucleotides outside the gene matches: 3. Germline assignment: CDR1 DFQATT and CDR2 SNEGSKA (reference sequence). CDR3 length: 10 residues. The chain's CDR3 is CSAHRGKQFF. The CDR3 DNA reads TGCAGTGCCCACAGGGGGAAGCAGTTCTTC.

The table lists this clonotype with many counts. In DNA, the CDR3 is TGTGCCAGCAGCCGGACAGGGGACGGTGAAAAACTGTTTTTT. Translated: CASSRTGDGEKLFF. The V and J genes are TRBV27 and TRBJ1-4; TRBD1 matches 9 bases. With 6 bases clipped from V and 7 bases from J, the junction kept 6 bases outside the gene matches. Germline-derived CDR1 and CDR2 are MNHEY and SMNVEV (reference sequence). The CDR3 extends over 14 amino acids.

This clonotype occurred once. The rearrangement uses TRBV12-3 or TRBV12-4 and TRBJ1-1; a weak D match, TRBD1 (6 bases). CDR3 length: 13 residues. Trimming took 2 bases from V and 10 from J, leaving 14 bases between them. The CDR3 coding sequence is TGTGCCAGCAGTTTAAACAGGGAAGGGGTAGCTTTCTTT. Amino acids: CASSLNREGVAFF.

This chain joins TRBV6-1 and TRBJ2-1, with 9 bases lining up with TRBD1. With 8 bases clipped from V and 4 bases from J, the junction kept 9 bases outside the gene matches. CDR1 is MNHNS, CDR2 SASEGT, per germline. This CDR3 spans 15 amino acids. The CDR3 protein is CASSPDRGTYNEQFF. The CDR3 DNA follows: TGTGCCAGCTCCCCGGACAGGGGCACTTACAATGAGCAGTTCTTC.

The chain has TRBV12-3 or TRBV12-4 and TRBJ1-4; D is uncertain. This CDR3 has 14 residues. V shed 7 bases and J shed 7 bases, with 16 bases lying between them. As DNA, the CDR3 is TGTGCCAGCAACCAATTGGGTTTCGGTGAAAAACTGTTTTTT. As protein: CASNQLGFGEKLFF.

This clonotype appeared many times. J is TRBJ2-3 and V is TRBV10-2; either TRBD1 or TRBD2 may fit D (5 bases each). CDR1 WSHSY and CDR2 SAAADI come from the germline V gene. Trimming took off 6 bases at V and 4 bases at J, with 11 bases between the two ends. The CDR3 is made up of 13 amino acids. The CDR3 loop is CASRRDGSDTQYF. In DNA, the CDR3 is TGCGCCAGCAGACGGGACGGATCAGATACGCAGTATTTT.

The chain uses TRBV30 and TRBJ2-3; 10 nucleotides match TRBD2. Unmatched junction bases numbered 9, after V lost 1 base and J lost 5 bases. The germline gives CDR1 GTSNPN, CDR2 SVGIG (reference sequence). The CDR3 runs to 16 residues. The CDR3 DNA reads TGTGCCTGGAGTGAAGGGAAAGCGGGAGGGTTAGATACGCAGTATTTT. It translates to CAWSEGKAGGLDTQYF.

This CDR3 is CASSFSGGSYNEQFF. The CDR3 DNA is TGTGCCAGCAGTTTTTCAGGGGGCTCCTACAATGAGCAGTTCTTC. V and J are TRBV12-3 or TRBV12-4 and TRBJ2-1, with TRBD1 matching 7 bases. V lost 3 bases to trimming and J lost 0 bases; unmatched junction nucleotides: 2. The CDR3 loop spans 15 amino acids.

This clonotype was seen a handful of times. This rearrangement joins TRBV27 to TRBJ2-7, with TRBD1 matching over 8 bases. Germline assignment: CDR1 MNHEY and CDR2 SMNVEV (reference sequence). The V and J ends lost 6 bases and 2 bases, in that order; junction bases with no gene match: 3. The CDR3 length is 13 residues. CDR3 nucleotides: TGTGCCAGCAGAGGACAGGGTCCCTACGAGCAGTACTTC. Its protein product is CASRGQGPYEQYF.

This clonotype was detected ten times or more. The chain links TRBV30 to TRBJ1-2; D not resolved. Looked up from germline, CDR1 is GTSNPN and CDR2 is SVGIG (reference sequence). CDR3 length: 14 amino acids. V dropped 5 bases and J dropped 6 bases, with 19 bases sitting between them. DNA for the CDR3: TGTGCCTGGCCTTCTCCGGACTTGCCTAATGGCTACACCTTC. It codes for CAWPSPDLPNGYTF.

This clonotype has just a few counts. The genes are TRBV5-1 and TRBJ2-5; D possibly uses TRBD1 or TRBD2 (5 bases each). CDR1 is SGHRS and CDR2 is YFSETQ in the germline V gene. The CDR3 is 16 residues long. Trimming left V 1 base short and J 5 bases short, with 18 bases between. CDR3 region: CASSLTRPAWGETQYF. CDR3 DNA: TGCGCCAGCAGCTTGACCCGCCCAGCATGGGGGGAGACCCAGTACTTC.

J is TRBJ2-3 and V is TRBV2; a possible D gene is TRBD2 (5 bases). The CDR3 covers 13 residues. V shed 2 bases and J shed 11 bases, with 14 bases lying between them. CDR1 is SNHLY and CDR2 is FYNNEI in the germline V gene. This chain's CDR3 is CASSEIGILGQYF. The CDR3 bases are TGTGCCAGCAGTGAAATCGGGATCTTAGGGCAGTATTTT.

This clonotype was seen repeatedly, ten times or more. The chain uses TRBV7-3 and TRBJ2-3, with TRBD2 as a possible D gene (6 bases). Trimming pared 5 bases from V and 4 bases from J, leaving 16 bases between. The germline CDR1 and CDR2 sequences are SGHTA and FQGTGA. The CDR3 consists of 15 residues. The DNA of the CDR3 is TGTGCCAGCAGCGAGGACGTAGGAGGGGCAGATACGCAGTATTTT. It yields the protein CASSEDVGGADTQYF.

Many counts were recorded for this clonotype. This chain uses TRBV6-6 with TRBJ2-1, with TRBD2 matching 9 bases. The germline V gene has CDR1 MNHNY and CDR2 SVGAGI (reference sequence). V shed 0 bases, J shed 4 bases, and the junction held 7 bases outside the gene matches. The CDR3 covers 17 residues. This CDR3 is CASSYSPAGGLYNEQFF. The CDR3 region has the DNA TGTGCCAGCAGTTACTCCCCAGCGGGGGGTCTTTACAATGAGCAGTTCTTC.

The chain uses TRBV6-1 and TRBJ2-7, with a weak D call TRBD2 (6 bases). Germline V gene data show CDR1 as MNHNS and CDR2 as SASEGT. Trimming left V 6 bases short and J 4 bases short, with 19 bases between. CDR3 length: 15 residues. The CDR3 loop reads CASSDGGGGLYEQYF. As DNA, the CDR3 is TGTGCCAGCAGCGACGGGGGAGGTGGCCTTTACGAGCAGTACTTC.

V usage is TRBV4-1 and J usage is TRBJ2-1; D remains unclear. V was shortened by 1 base and J by 5 bases, with 9 bases between the two germline ends. Germline V lookup: CDR1 MGHRA, CDR2 YSYEKL. This CDR3 spans 14 amino acids. The CDR3 nucleotides read TGCGCCAGCAGCCAAGGTCGAACGCACAATGAGCAGTTCTTC. This encodes CASSQGRTHNEQFF.

The J gene is TRBJ2-1, the V gene TRBV5-1; no definite D call. Trimming pared 0 bases from V and 3 bases from J, leaving 7 bases between. Per the germline V gene, CDR1 is SGHRS and CDR2 is YFSETQ. The CDR3 runs to 14 residues. CDR3 nucleotide sequence: TGCGCCAGCAGCTTGGACACCCTCTACAATGAGCAGTTCTTC. Amino acid sequence: CASSLDTLYNEQFF.